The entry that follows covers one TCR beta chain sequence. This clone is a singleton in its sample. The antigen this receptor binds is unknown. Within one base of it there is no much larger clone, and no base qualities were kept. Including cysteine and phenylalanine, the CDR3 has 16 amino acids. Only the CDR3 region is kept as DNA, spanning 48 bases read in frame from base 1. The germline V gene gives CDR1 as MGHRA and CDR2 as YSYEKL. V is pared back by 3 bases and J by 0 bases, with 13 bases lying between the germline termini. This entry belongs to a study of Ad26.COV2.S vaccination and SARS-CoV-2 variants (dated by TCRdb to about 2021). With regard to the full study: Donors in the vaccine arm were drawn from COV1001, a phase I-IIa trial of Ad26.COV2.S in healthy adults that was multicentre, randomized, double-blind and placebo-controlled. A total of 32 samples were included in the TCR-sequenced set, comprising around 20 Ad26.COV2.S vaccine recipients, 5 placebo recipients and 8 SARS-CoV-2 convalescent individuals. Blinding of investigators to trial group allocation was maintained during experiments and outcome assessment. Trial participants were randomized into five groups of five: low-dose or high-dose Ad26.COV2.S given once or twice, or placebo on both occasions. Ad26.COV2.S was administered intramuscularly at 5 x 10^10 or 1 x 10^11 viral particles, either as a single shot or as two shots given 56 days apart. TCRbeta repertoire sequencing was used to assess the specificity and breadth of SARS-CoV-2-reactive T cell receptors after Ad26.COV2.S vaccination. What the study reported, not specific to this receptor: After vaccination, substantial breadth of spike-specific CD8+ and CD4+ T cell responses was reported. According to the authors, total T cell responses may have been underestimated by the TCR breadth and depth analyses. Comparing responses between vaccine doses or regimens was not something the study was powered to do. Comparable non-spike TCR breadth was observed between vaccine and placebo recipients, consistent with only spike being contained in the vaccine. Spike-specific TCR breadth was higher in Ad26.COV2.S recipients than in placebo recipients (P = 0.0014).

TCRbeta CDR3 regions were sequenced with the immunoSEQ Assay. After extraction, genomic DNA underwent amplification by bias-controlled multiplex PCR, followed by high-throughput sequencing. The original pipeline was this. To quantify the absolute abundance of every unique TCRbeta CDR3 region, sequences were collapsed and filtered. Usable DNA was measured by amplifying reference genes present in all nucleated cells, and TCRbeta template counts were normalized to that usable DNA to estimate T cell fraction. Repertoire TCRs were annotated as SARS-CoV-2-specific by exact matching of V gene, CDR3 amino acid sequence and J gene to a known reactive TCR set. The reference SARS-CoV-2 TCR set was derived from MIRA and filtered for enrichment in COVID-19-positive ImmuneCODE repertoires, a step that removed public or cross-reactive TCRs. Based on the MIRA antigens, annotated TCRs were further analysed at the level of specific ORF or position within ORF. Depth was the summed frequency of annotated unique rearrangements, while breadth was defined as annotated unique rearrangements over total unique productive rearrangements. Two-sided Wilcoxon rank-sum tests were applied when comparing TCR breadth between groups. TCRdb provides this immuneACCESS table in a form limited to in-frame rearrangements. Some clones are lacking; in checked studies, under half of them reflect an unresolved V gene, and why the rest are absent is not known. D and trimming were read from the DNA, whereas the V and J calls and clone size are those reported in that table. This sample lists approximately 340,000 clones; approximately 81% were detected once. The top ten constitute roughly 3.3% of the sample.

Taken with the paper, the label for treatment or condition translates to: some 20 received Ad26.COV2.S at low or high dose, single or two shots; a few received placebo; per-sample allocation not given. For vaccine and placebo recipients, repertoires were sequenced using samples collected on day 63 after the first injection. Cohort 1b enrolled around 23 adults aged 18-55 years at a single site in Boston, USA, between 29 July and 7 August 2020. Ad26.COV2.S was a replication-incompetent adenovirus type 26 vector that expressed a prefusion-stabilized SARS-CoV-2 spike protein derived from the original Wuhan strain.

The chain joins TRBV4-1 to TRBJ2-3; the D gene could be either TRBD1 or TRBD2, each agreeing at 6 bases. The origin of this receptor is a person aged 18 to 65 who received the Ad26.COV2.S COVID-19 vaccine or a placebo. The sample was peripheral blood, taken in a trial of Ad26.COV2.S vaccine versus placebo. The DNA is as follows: TGCGCCAGCAGCCAGGAGGGGACACCCAGCACAGATACGCAGTATTTT. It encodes CASSQEGTPSTDTQYF.